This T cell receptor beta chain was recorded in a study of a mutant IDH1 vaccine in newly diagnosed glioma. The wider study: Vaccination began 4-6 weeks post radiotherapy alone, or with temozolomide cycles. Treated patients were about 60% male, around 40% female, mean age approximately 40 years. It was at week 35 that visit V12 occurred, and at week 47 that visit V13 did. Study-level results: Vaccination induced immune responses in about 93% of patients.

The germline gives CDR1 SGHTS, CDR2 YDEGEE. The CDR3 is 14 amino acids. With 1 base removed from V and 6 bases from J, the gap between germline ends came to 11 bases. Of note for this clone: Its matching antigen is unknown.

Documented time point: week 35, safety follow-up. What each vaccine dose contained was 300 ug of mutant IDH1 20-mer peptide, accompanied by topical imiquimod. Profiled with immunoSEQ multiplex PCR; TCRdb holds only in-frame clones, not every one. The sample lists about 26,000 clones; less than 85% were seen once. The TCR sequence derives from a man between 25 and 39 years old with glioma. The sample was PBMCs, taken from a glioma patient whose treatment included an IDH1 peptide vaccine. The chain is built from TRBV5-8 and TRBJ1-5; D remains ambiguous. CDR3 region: CASSLSRVGQPQHF. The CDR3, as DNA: TGTGCCAGCAGCTTGAGTAGGGTGGGTCAGCCCCAGCATTTT.